This is a list of T cell receptor beta chains from one sample in a study of blood T cells in healthy people across ages. TCRdb recomputed calls from the 5' RACE reads with MiXCR, one row per CDR3 protein. The table records 650,000 to 1,000,000 distinct CDR3 sequences, about 34% of them present only once. Sequencing was performed on blood. The receptors were sampled from a man aged 18 to 29 in good health. Each CDR3 is given with its conserved first and last residue. D genes are given only for firm matches. Clone size is given for some rows only: seen once, a few or many times, or a class if the clone is expanded.

clone size	J gene	V gene	D gene	CDR3 DNA	CDR3 protein
few	TRBJ1-1	TRBV15	NA	TGTGCCACCAGCAGAGATAGATCCCTCGTTGGGCAGGCTGAAGCTTTCTTT	CATSRDRSLVGQAEAFF
NA	TRBJ2-3	TRBV4-3	TRBD2	TGCGCCAGCAGCCAAGATGGGAGCGGGGGCCTTCGTACTAGCACAGATACGCAGTATTTT	CASSQDGSGGLRTSTDTQYF
NA	TRBJ1-4	TRBV12-3/TRBV12-4	TRBD1	TGTGCCAGCAGTTTAGCGCCAGGACAGGGGGACGAAAAACTGTTTTTT	CASSLAPGQGDEKLFF
NA	TRBJ2-1	TRBV5-1	TRBD1	TGCGCCAGCAGCTTGGACAGGGGGTACCACAATGAGCAGTTCTTC	CASSLDRGYHNEQFF
few	TRBJ1-1	TRBV20-1	NA	TGCAGTGCTGCGAAGCGGAGCCCACTGGACACTGAAGCTTTCTTT	CSAAKRSPLDTEAFF
NA	TRBJ1-1	TRBV12-3/TRBV12-4	NA	TGTGCCAGCAGTTTCTTTTCGCGTGGACAGCGGAACACTGGAGCTTTCTTT	CASSFFSRGQRNTGAFF
NA	TRBJ2-1	TRBV24-1	NA	TGTGCCACCAGTGATGCCGACAGAGTCCCGGATGAGCAGTTCTTC	CATSDADRVPDEQFF
many	TRBJ1-2	TRBV5-1	NA	TGTGCCAGCAGCTCAGACCCTAACTATGGCTACACCTTC	CASSSDPNYGYTF
NA	TRBJ2-1	TRBV27	NA	TGTGCCAGCAGTCCCCAGCCTTGGGGGAATGAGCAGTTCTTC	CASSPQPWGNEQFF
NA	TRBJ2-3	TRBV20-1	TRBD2	TGCAGTGCTAGAGGACCCTTAGCGGGGGTTACAGATACGCAGTATTTT	CSARGPLAGVTDTQYF
NA	TRBJ2-2	TRBV2	NA	TGTGCCAGCGACCCGGGACAATCTTTGTCCGGGGAGCTGTTTTTT	CASDPGQSLSGELFF
NA	TRBJ2-5	TRBV9	NA	TGTGCCGGCAGCGTGACGGGCGAGACCCAGTACTTC	CAGSVTGETQYF
few	TRBJ2-3	TRBV5-5	TRBD1	TGTGCCAGCAGCTTGGGACAGGGGAAGGGAGATACGCAGTATTTT	CASSLGQGKGDTQYF
NA	TRBJ1-1	TRBV6-6	TRBD1	TGTGCCAGTCGGCTGGGGACAGGTCGAACTGAAGCTTTCTTT	CASRLGTGRTEAFF
many	TRBJ2-5	TRBV27	TRBD2	TGTGCCAGCAGTCTCGATAGCGGGGGGTTCCAAGAGACCCAGTACTTC	CASSLDSGGFQETQYF
NA	TRBJ2-3	TRBV12-3/TRBV12-4	NA	TGTGCCAGCATTTGGGGGAGTGGTGCAGATACGCAGTATTTT	CASIWGSGADTQYF
NA	TRBJ2-2	TRBV10-3	NA	TGTGCCATCAGTGAGGCCACAGGGCGCACCGGGGAGCTGTTTTTT	CAISEATGRTGELFF
NA	TRBJ2-5	TRBV6-1	NA	TGTGCCAGCAGTGAAGGCGTCAGGGTCAGTGGAGAGACCCAGTACTTC	CASSEGVRVSGETQYF
NA	TRBJ2-5	TRBV27	NA	TGTGCCACCCGCTTGGGGATCCAAGAGACCCAGTACTTC	CATRLGIQETQYF
NA	TRBJ1-6	TRBV5-1	NA	TGCGCCAGCAGTTGGAGGGAGAGATCGGATTCACCCCTCCACTTT	CASSWRERSDSPLHF
once	TRBJ2-6	TRBV12-3/TRBV12-4	NA	TGTGCCAGCAGTCCTCCTACTGCTGGGGCCAACGTCCTGACTTTC	CASSPPTAGANVLTF
few	TRBJ2-1	TRBV7-9	TRBD2	TGTGCCAGCAGCCCCCCCACTAGCGGGTATAACAATGAGCAGTTCTTC	CASSPPTSGYNNEQFF
NA	TRBJ1-1	TRBV2	TRBD1	TGTGCCAGCACACATGGGACAGGGAAAGCTTTCTTT	CASTHGTGKAFF
NA	TRBJ2-2	TRBV5-4	NA	TGTGCCAGCATCGATGGGACCGGGGAGCTGTTTTTT	CASIDGTGELFF
NA	TRBJ2-3	TRBV27	TRBD2	TGTGCCAGCAGTTTTTCCTCGGGACTAGCGGCCTTCAACCGGCGGGGAGATACGCAGTATTTT	CASSFSSGLAAFNRRGDTQYF
many	TRBJ2-7	TRBV12-3/TRBV12-4	NA	TGTGCCAGCAGTTTTACGACGACCCAGCAGTACTTC	CASSFTTTQQYF
NA	TRBJ2-7	TRBV2	TRBD1	TGTGCCAGCAGGCGGGACAGGGTCTCCTACGAGCAGTACTTC	CASRRDRVSYEQYF
NA	TRBJ2-3	TRBV12-3/TRBV12-4	NA	TGTGCCAGCAGGCGACTGGTGGAAGGTTTGGATACGCAGTATTTT	CASRRLVEGLDTQYF
NA	TRBJ1-6	TRBV21-1	NA	TGTGCCAGCAGCAAAGGGCAGGGACGGAGCTCCTATAATTCACCCCTCCACTTT	CASSKGQGRSSYNSPLHF
NA	TRBJ1-1	TRBV4-3	NA	TGCGCCAGCAGCCAAGACCCCACGGGTTTTGGAGCAGCTTTCTTT	CASSQDPTGFGAAFF
NA	TRBJ2-2	TRBV2	NA	TGTGCCAGCAGCCCTGACACTACCACCGGGGAGCTGTTTTTT	CASSPDTTTGELFF
NA	TRBJ1-4	TRBV7-8	NA	TGTGCCAACAGCCAAACCCGGGGGCTAACGTCTGAAAAACTGTTTTTT	CANSQTRGLTSEKLFF
few	TRBJ1-5	TRBV20-1	NA	TGCAGTGCCGCACGGGGGGGCAATCAGCCCCAGCATTTT	CSAARGGNQPQHF
NA	TRBJ2-3	TRBV12-3/TRBV12-4	NA	TGTGCCAGCAGTTTAGCGGGGCGAGGGGGTAGCACAGATACGCAGTATTTT	CASSLAGRGGSTDTQYF
NA	TRBJ2-2	TRBV4-3	NA	TGCGCCAGCAGCCGACAACACCAGGGCGGGGACGTAAACACCGGGGAGCTGTTTTTT	CASSRQHQGGDVNTGELFF
NA	TRBJ2-7	TRBV7-2	NA	TGTGCCAGCAGCCAAGGGCCACCCCGGAACGAGCAGTACTTC	CASSQGPPRNEQYF
few	TRBJ1-2	TRBV3-1	NA	TGTGCCAGCAGCCAAGTTCCAACAGCCTTAAACTATGGCTACACCTTC	CASSQVPTALNYGYTF
once	TRBJ2-5	TRBV7-9	TRBD1	TGTGCCAGCAGCCCCCGGTTAGGGACAGGGGAAGAGACCCAGTACTTC	CASSPRLGTGEETQYF
once	TRBJ1-1	TRBV4-1	TRBD1	TGCGCCAGCAGCCCGACAGGGTTCGGAGCCCCGAACACTGAAGCTTTCTTT	CASSPTGFGAPNTEAFF
NA	TRBJ2-1	TRBV7-2	NA	TGTGCCAGCAGTCGGATAGCGGCGACCTACAATGAGCAGTTCTTC	CASSRIAATYNEQFF
few	TRBJ2-7	TRBV7-2	TRBD1	TGTGCCAGCAGCTTAGGACAGGGGAGCTTCAATGAGCAGTACTTC	CASSLGQGSFNEQYF
NA	TRBJ2-1	TRBV15	NA	TGTGCCACCAGACTGGTGGCGGAGTACAATGAGCAGTTCTTC	CATRLVAEYNEQFF
NA	TRBJ2-7	TRBV28	TRBD1	TGTGCCAGCGACAGGGTACCCTACGAGCAGTACTTC	CASDRVPYEQYF
NA	TRBJ1-1	TRBV7-9	NA	TGTGCCCGCAGCCGCGGGGTGATCAACACTGAAGCTTTCTTT	CARSRGVINTEAFF
NA	TRBJ2-7	TRBV6-5	TRBD1	TGTGCCAGCAGTTGGGGGACAGTGGGATCCTGCGAGCAGTACTTC	CASSWGTVGSCEQYF